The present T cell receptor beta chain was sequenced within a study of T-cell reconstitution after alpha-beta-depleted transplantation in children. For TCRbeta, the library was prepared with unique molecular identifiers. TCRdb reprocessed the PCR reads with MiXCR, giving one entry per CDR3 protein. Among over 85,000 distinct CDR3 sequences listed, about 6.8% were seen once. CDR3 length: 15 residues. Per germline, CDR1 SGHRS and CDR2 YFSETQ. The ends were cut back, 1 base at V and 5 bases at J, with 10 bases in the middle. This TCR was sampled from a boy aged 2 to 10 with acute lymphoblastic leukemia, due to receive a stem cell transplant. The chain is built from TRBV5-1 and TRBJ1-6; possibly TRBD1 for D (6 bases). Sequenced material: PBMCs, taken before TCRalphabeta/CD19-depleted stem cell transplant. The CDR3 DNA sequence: TGCGCCAGCAGCTTGAGGGGGGCGCATAATTCACCCCTCCACTTT. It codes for CASSLRGAHNSPLHF. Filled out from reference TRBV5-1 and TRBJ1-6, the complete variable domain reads KAGVTQTPRYLIKTRGQQVTLSCSPISGHRSVSWYQQTPGQGLQFLFEYFSETQRNKGNFPGRFSGRQFSNSRSEMNVSTLELGDSALYLCASSLRGAHNSPLHFGNGTRLTVT.